A selection of T cell receptor beta chains follows, all from one sample in a study of tumor and adjacent non-tumor tissue in lung cancer. In TCRdb, the multiplex PCR reads were re-called with MiXCR into one record per CDR3 protein. Of about 86,000 distinct CDR3 sequences in the sample, around 80% are singletons; the top ten hold 21%. Specimen: distant non-tumor lung tissue. The receptors come from a woman between 45 and 65 years old with non-small cell lung cancer. The CDR3 runs from the conserved cysteine through the conserved F or W. Each record gives: J gene, V gene, clone size, D gene, CDR3 DNA, CDR3 protein. D genes are given only for firm matches. Clone sizes are given selectively: once, few, many, or a class where the clone is expanded.

j_gene: TRBJ2-4; v_gene: TRBV28; abundance: -; d_gene: -; CDR3nt: TGTGCCAGCACCTCACCCCCATACGGGAGAGCCAAAAACATTCAGTACTTC; CDR3aa: CASTSPPYGRAKNIQYF
j_gene: TRBJ2-2; v_gene: TRBV11-2; abundance: -; d_gene: -; CDR3nt: TGTGCCAGCAGCTTCGAGAACACCAGGGAGTTGTCTTTT; CDR3aa: CASSFENTRELSF
j_gene: TRBJ2-1; v_gene: TRBV5-4; abundance: many; d_gene: TRBD2; CDR3nt: TGTGCCAGCAGCAGCGCTAGCGGGAGGTACGACAATGAGCAGTTCTTC; CDR3aa: CASSSASGRYDNEQFF
j_gene: TRBJ2-3; v_gene: TRBV6-5; abundance: -; d_gene: TRBD2; CDR3nt: TGTGCCAGCAGTTACTGCCTAGCGGGCACAGATACGCAGTATTTT; CDR3aa: CASSYCLAGTDTQYF
j_gene: TRBJ1-5; v_gene: TRBV30; abundance: once; d_gene: -; CDR3nt: TGTGCCCGGAGCGCCCGGGACAAAGATCAGCCCCAGCATTTT; CDR3aa: CARSARDKDQPQHF
j_gene: TRBJ1-1; v_gene: TRBV29-1; abundance: -; d_gene: -; CDR3nt: TGCAGCGCCCACATCCCCACAGGAACCGAGGCTTTCTTT; CDR3aa: CSAHIPTGTEAFF
j_gene: TRBJ2-7; v_gene: TRBV6-5; abundance: -; d_gene: -; CDR3nt: TGTGCCAGCAAGGCGGTCCTCTCCGAGCAATACTTC; CDR3aa: CASKAVLSEQYF
j_gene: TRBJ2-1; v_gene: TRBV4-1; abundance: -; d_gene: TRBD2; CDR3nt: TGCGCTAGCAGCCCGGGTGGTAGCGGGATCACTAAGCAGTTCTTC; CDR3aa: CASSPGGSGITKQFF
j_gene: TRBJ1-5; v_gene: TRBV6-1; abundance: -; d_gene: -; CDR3nt: TGTGCCAGCAGTACCTTAGTGGAGGTAGGGTCCCAGCATTTT; CDR3aa: CASSTLVEVGSQHF
j_gene: TRBJ2-1; v_gene: TRBV29-1; abundance: -; d_gene: -; CDR3nt: TGCAGCGTTGGAGATCTAGAAGTGTGGAGCTCCTACAATGATCAGTTCTTC; CDR3aa: CSVGDLEVWSSYNDQFF
j_gene: TRBJ2-2; v_gene: TRBV10-3; abundance: -; d_gene: -; CDR3nt: TGTGCCATCAGTCAGGACCACTACACCGGGGAGCTGTTTTTC; CDR3aa: CAISQDHYTGELFF
j_gene: TRBJ1-1; v_gene: TRBV11-2; abundance: -; d_gene: -; CDR3nt: TGTACCAGCAGCTTAAAACCGGGGGCGAACACTGAAGCTTTCTTT; CDR3aa: CTSSLKPGANTEAFF
j_gene: TRBJ1-6; v_gene: TRBV24-1; abundance: many; d_gene: -; CDR3nt: TGTGCCACCAGTGATTTGGTGTGTTGGCAGGTCCCCAATTCACCCCTCCACTTT; CDR3aa: CATSDLVCWQVPNSPLHF
j_gene: TRBJ2-3; v_gene: TRBV7-9; abundance: -; d_gene: -; CDR3nt: TGTGCCAGCAGCTTAGGCACCGCTGGGAATACACAGTATTTT; CDR3aa: CASSLGTAGNTQYF
j_gene: TRBJ2-1; v_gene: TRBV6-5; abundance: -; d_gene: -; CDR3nt: TGTGCCAGTGCCGTTACTAGGAGCTCCTACAATGAGCAGTTCTTC; CDR3aa: CASAVTRSSYNEQFF
j_gene: TRBJ2-7; v_gene: TRBV29-1; abundance: -; d_gene: -; CDR3nt: TGCAGTGTTGAAGATCCAAGCGGGTGGAACTACGAGCAGTACTTC; CDR3aa: CSVEDPSGWNYEQYF
j_gene: TRBJ2-7; v_gene: TRBV6-5; abundance: many; d_gene: -; CDR3nt: TGTGCCAGCAGTTACTCCCCTTCAAACAGGGCATGGGATTTC; CDR3aa: CASSYSPSNRAWDF
j_gene: TRBJ2-1; v_gene: TRBV4-2; abundance: -; d_gene: -; CDR3nt: TGTGCCAGTAGCCAAGGTTTAGTGGAATACACCAATGAGCAGTCCTTC; CDR3aa: CASSQGLVEYTNEQSF
j_gene: TRBJ2-7; v_gene: TRBV6-5; abundance: -; d_gene: -; CDR3nt: TGTGTCAGCAGTTACGTCTCAGCTCCGACTGCCTACGAGCAGTGCTTC; CDR3aa: CVSSYVSAPTAYEQCF
j_gene: TRBJ2-1; v_gene: TRBV29-1; abundance: -; d_gene: -; CDR3nt: TGCATCGCTATAGGTACATGGAATGAGCAGTTCTTC; CDR3aa: CIAIGTWNEQFF
j_gene: TRBJ2-7; v_gene: TRBV5-1; abundance: -; d_gene: -; CDR3nt: TGCGCCAGCAACTACCGGTCCAACTCCTACGAGCAATACTTC; CDR3aa: CASNYRSNSYEQYF
j_gene: TRBJ2-7; v_gene: TRBV6-5; abundance: many; d_gene: -; CDR3nt: TGTGCCAGCTCGTTACAGGGGACTGGCGAGCAGTACTTC; CDR3aa: CASSLQGTGEQYF
j_gene: TRBJ2-7; v_gene: TRBV12-3/TRBV12-4; abundance: many; d_gene: TRBD1; CDR3nt: TGTGCCAGCAGCCCCCCCAGTGGGACAGGGGGCCGATTCTACGAGCAGTACTTC; CDR3aa: CASSPPSGTGGRFYEQYF
j_gene: TRBJ2-7; v_gene: TRBV6-6; abundance: few; d_gene: TRBD2; CDR3nt: TGTGCCAGCAGCGGGAGGGATAGCCCCTACGGGCAGTACTTC; CDR3aa: CASSGRDSPYGQYF
j_gene: TRBJ1-6; v_gene: TRBV20-1; abundance: many; d_gene: TRBD1; CDR3nt: TGCAGTGCTGCACAGGGGCGGAATAATTCACCCCTCCACTTT; CDR3aa: CSAAQGRNNSPLHF
j_gene: TRBJ2-1; v_gene: TRBV29-1; abundance: -; d_gene: TRBD2; CDR3nt: TGCAGCGTTGAACATGGGAGGGGACGACTAAACAATGAGCAGTTCTTC; CDR3aa: CSVEHGRGRLNNEQFF
j_gene: TRBJ2-5; v_gene: TRBV10-3; abundance: -; d_gene: -; CDR3nt: TGTGCCATAAGTACGACGGAGGAAGAGACCCAGTACTTC; CDR3aa: CAISTTEEETQYF
j_gene: TRBJ2-1; v_gene: TRBV7-9; abundance: many; d_gene: -; CDR3nt: TGTGCCAGCAGCTTAGGACTAGTCGGAGATGAGCAGTTCTTC; CDR3aa: CASSLGLVGDEQFF
j_gene: TRBJ2-1; v_gene: TRBV29-1; abundance: -; d_gene: TRBD1; CDR3nt: TGCAGCGTTGAGGGGGTTAGGACAGGTGAACACTTCTTC; CDR3aa: CSVEGVRTGEHFF
j_gene: TRBJ2-7; v_gene: TRBV11-2; abundance: -; d_gene: -; CDR3nt: TGTGCCATCAGATTGGAAACAGGAGCCGAGCAATACTTC; CDR3aa: CAIRLETGAEQYF
j_gene: TRBJ1-3; v_gene: TRBV28; abundance: many; d_gene: -; CDR3nt: TGTGCCAGCAGTTCCCCGGGGACGGGAAGCACCATATATTTT; CDR3aa: CASSSPGTGSTIYF
j_gene: TRBJ2-1; v_gene: TRBV6-5; abundance: -; d_gene: TRBD2; CDR3nt: TGTGCCAGCAGCCCCCCGACTAGCGGGAGCTCCCATGAGCTGCTCTTC; CDR3aa: CASSPPTSGSSHELLF
j_gene: TRBJ2-1; v_gene: TRBV12-3/TRBV12-4; abundance: few; d_gene: TRBD2; CDR3nt: TGTGTCAGCAGTTTACTAGCGGGGGGGGATGTGCAGTTCTTC; CDR3aa: CVSSLLAGGDVQFF